These 23 T cell receptor beta chains share one sample of origin, sequenced in a study of blood T cell repertoires in COVID-19. Measured with immunoSEQ multiplex PCR; TCRdb has only the in-frame clones, and not every one. The sample gives 95,000 to 150,000 clones, roughly 90% of which show up once; 3.5% to 4.5% is in the top ten. Sequencing was carried out using peripheral blood. The receptors were sampled from a woman aged 55-69 years with COVID-19, enrolled during active disease.

The CDR3 region is CASSQASGVWPQHF. DNA of the CDR3: TGCGCCAGCAGCCAAGCTTCGGGGGTGTGGCCCCAGCATTTT. The chain employs TRBV4-3 and TRBJ1-5, with D possibly TRBD1 on 5 matching bases. Germline V gives CDR1 LGHNA, CDR2 YSLEER. V gave up 1 base and J gave up 9 bases, with 13 bases separating them. The CDR3 totals 14 residues.

The chain carries TRBV6-1 and TRBJ2-7; D perhaps matches TRBD2 (6 bases). CDR1 MNHNS and CDR2 SASEGT come from the germline V gene. The V and J ends lost 2 bases and 5 bases respectively, with 7 bases between them. The CDR3 extends over 12 amino acids. As DNA, the CDR3 is TGTGCCAGCAGTGAATCGGGGGACGAGCAGTACTTC. Protein: CASSESGDEQYF.

The V call is TRBV18, the J call TRBJ1-2; the match to TRBD1 covers 9 bases. Germline CDR1 and CDR2: KGHSH and LQKENI. This CDR3 is 13 amino acids long. The V gene end was trimmed by 5 bases and the J gene end by 3 bases; junction bases not matched to a gene: 1. The CDR3 bases are TGTGCCAGCTCAAGACAGGGGGACTATGGCTACACCTTC. This encodes CASSRQGDYGYTF. Drawing the rest from reference TRBV18 and TRBJ1-2, the complete variable domain is NAGVMQNPRHLVRRRGQEARLRCSPMKGHSHVYWYRQLPEEGLKFMVYLQKENIIDESGMPKERFSAEFPKEGPSILRIQQVVRGDSAAYFCASSRQGDYGYTFGSGTRLTVV.

The chain employs TRBV18 and TRBJ1-5; no reliable D call. V shed 4 bases and J shed 4 bases, with 11 bases lying between them. Germline V gene sequence: CDR1 KGHSH, CDR2 LQKENI. CDR3 length: 14 amino acids. DNA for the CDR3: TGTGCCAGCTCACTAAGGGAGGAAAATCAGCCCCAGCATTTT. Amino acids: CASSLREENQPQHF.

V usage is TRBV7-9 and J usage is TRBJ1-2, with D possibly being TRBD1 (5 bases). V lost 1 base and J lost 1, with 16 bases in between. The CDR3 runs 17 residues. Germline CDR1 is SEHNR and CDR2 is FQNEAQ (reference sequence). This CDR3 is CASSLVYLGGVNYGYTF. As DNA, the CDR3 is TGTGCCAGCAGCTTAGTATATTTGGGGGGAGTTAACTATGGCTACACCTTC.

V is TRBV27 and J is TRBJ1-2; 8 nucleotides agree with TRBD1. The ends lost 6 bases at V and 4 bases at J; junction bases unmatched: 16. This CDR3 comprises 17 residues. Germline assignment: CDR1 MNHEY and CDR2 SMNVEV (reference sequence). CDR3 sequence: CASSFSPGTGKAYGYTF. The CDR3 DNA reads TGTGCCAGCAGCTTCAGCCCTGGGACAGGTAAAGCCTATGGCTACACCTTC.

This clone is a singleton in its sample. The chain couples TRBV5-1 to TRBJ1-4; TRBD1 is a possible D gene (6 bases). Trimming took off 2 bases at V and 7 bases at J, with 15 bases between the two ends. Per germline, CDR1 SGHRS and CDR2 YFSETQ. The CDR3 is 15 residues long. The CDR3 loop reads CASSFVGADGEKLFF. The CDR3 DNA is TGCGCCAGCAGCTTCGTGGGGGCTGATGGTGAAAAACTGTTTTTT.

The rearrangement uses TRBV10-3 and TRBJ1-4; D ambiguous. The CDR3 has 13 amino acids. Germline CDR1 reads ENHRY; CDR2 reads SYGVKD. The chain's CDR3 is CGTSSGNREKLFF. The CDR3 nucleotides read TGTGGAACATCGTCGGGGAACAGAGAAAAACTGTTTTTT.

V gene TRBV19 combines with J gene TRBJ1-1, with D perhaps matching TRBD1 (6 bases). Trimming stripped 3 bases from V and 4 bases from J, with 12 bases between. The CDR3 covers 14 residues. Germline lookup yields CDR1 LNHDA and CDR2 SQIVND (reference sequence). The CDR3, as DNA: TGTGCCAGTAGTATGGGGGCTGGTCGCACTGAAGCTTTCTTT. This sequence encodes CASSMGAGRTEAFF. The whole variable domain, remainder taken from reference TRBV19 and TRBJ1-1, is DGGITQSPKYLFRKEGQNVTLSCEQNLNHDAMYWYRQDPGQGLRLIYYSQIVNDFQKGDIAEGYSVSREKKESFPLTVTSAQKNPTAFYLCASSMGAGRTEAFFGQGTRLTVV.

This clone was found once. This chain joins TRBV5-6 and TRBJ2-3; D is ambiguous. Per the germline V gene, CDR1 is SGHDT and CDR2 is YYEEEE. The CDR3 extends over 14 amino acids. Trimming cost V 2 bases and J 6 bases, with 13 bases left between them. CDR3 DNA: TGTGCCAGCAGCTTAAGCCCTCTCGGTGATACGCAGTATTTT. Encoded protein: CASSLSPLGDTQYF.

A few counts support this clone. CDR3 nucleotide sequence: TGTGCCAGCAGTTTCCGGGGGAATCAGCCCCAGCATTTT. Translating gives CASSFRGNQPQHF. V and J are TRBV6-5 and TRBJ1-5, with D perhaps TRBD1 (5 bases). Looked up from germline, CDR1 is MNHEY and CDR2 is SVGAGI. This CDR3 has 13 residues. The V and J ends lost 4 bases and 4 bases respectively, with 8 bases between them.

This clone appeared once. The rearrangement links TRBV2 to TRBJ1-2, with 9 bases identical to TRBD1. CDR3 length: 15 residues. Germline CDR1 SNHLY, CDR2 FYNNEI. With 6 bases clipped from V and 4 bases from J, the junction kept 9 bases outside the gene matches. In nucleotides, the CDR3 is TGTGCCAGCAGGGAATCTCGGGACAGGGTCTATGGCTACACCTTC. This encodes CASRESRDRVYGYTF.

The chain has TRBV28 and TRBJ1-3, with D perhaps TRBD1 (6 bases). The length of the CDR3 is 17 residues. V was shortened by 5 bases and J by 0 bases, with 17 bases between the two germline ends. Germline V gene sequence: CDR1 MDHEN, CDR2 SYDVKM. The CDR3 loop reads CASSPLTGSYSGNTIYF. In nucleotides, the CDR3 is TGTGCCAGCAGTCCCCTCACAGGGAGTTACTCTGGAAACACCATATATTTT.

The chain couples TRBV7-2 to TRBJ2-5; perhaps TRBD2 as D (5 bases). The germline gives CDR1 SGHTA, CDR2 FQGNSA. V lost 4 bases and J 5 bases, leaving 14 bases between the germline ends. This CDR3 region has 14 residues. CDR3 sequence (DNA): TGTGCCAGCAGCTCATGGACTCTGGTGGAGACCCAGTACTTC. Translation: CASSSWTLVETQYF.

V gene TRBV18 combines with J gene TRBJ1-2; 7 bases align to TRBD1. Germline V gene lookup returns CDR1 KGHSH and CDR2 LQKENI. V gave up 6 bases and J gave up 6 bases; unmatched junction bases: 10. The CDR3 covers 14 residues. CDR3 sequence reads: CASSLQGTGDGYTF. The DNA for the CDR3 is TGTGCCAGCTCCCTACAGGGGACCGGCGATGGCTACACCTTC.

The chain recombines TRBV5-4 with TRBJ1-3; D is perhaps TRBD1 (6 bases). V was cut by 4 bases and J by 2 bases, with 13 bases left in between. This CDR3 has 15 amino acids. CDR1 and CDR2 from the germline V gene are SGHNT and YYREEE (reference sequence). CDR3 loop: CASSPDGGPGNTIYF. Written as DNA, the CDR3 is TGTGCCAGCAGCCCCGACGGGGGGCCTGGAAACACCATATATTTT.

V usage is TRBV2 and J usage is TRBJ1-6; TRBD1 matches at 7 bases. Losses at the gene ends were 7 bases for V and 7 bases for J; bases not matched to a gene: 4. This CDR3 is 13 amino acids long. Germline V gene lookup returns CDR1 SNHLY and CDR2 FYNNEI. The CDR3 nucleotides are TGTGCCAGCAAGGGGACAGTCAATTCACCCCTCCACTTT. It translates to CASKGTVNSPLHF.

CDR3 protein: CASSTLAGGQETQYF. The CDR3, as DNA: TGTGCCAGCAGCACCCTAGCGGGGGGGCAAGAGACCCAGTACTTC. The rearrangement joins TRBV6-2 or TRBV6-3 to TRBJ2-5; 12 bases agree with TRBD2. This CDR3 is built from 15 residues. The ends lost 6 bases at V and 2 bases at J; junction bases unmatched: 4. Germline V gene sequence: CDR1 MNHEY, CDR2 SVGEGT.

This chain joins TRBV5-4 and TRBJ2-1, with unresolved D. This CDR3 region has 13 residues. Germline V gene lookup returns CDR1 SGHNT and CDR2 YYREEE (reference sequence). Trimming pared 0 bases from V and 9 bases from J, leaving 10 bases between. Here the CDR3 reads CASSLDSTPEQFF. Here the CDR3 DNA reads TGTGCCAGCAGCTTGGACAGCACCCCTGAGCAGTTCTTC.

V usage is TRBV9 and J usage is TRBJ2-1, with 7 bases matching TRBD2. After removal of 3 bases from V and 2 bases from J, the junction contained 5 bases not matched to a gene. The CDR3 covers 15 residues. Germline V gene sequence: CDR1 SGDLS, CDR2 YYNGEE. CDR3 amino acids: CASSEGRGTYNEQFF. In nucleotides, the CDR3 is TGTGCCAGCAGCGAGGGGCGGGGGACCTACAATGAGCAGTTCTTC.

This clone occurred a few times. The V call is TRBV5-1, the J call TRBJ2-2; tentatively, D is TRBD2 (5 bases). V was trimmed by 4 bases and J by 1 base, leaving 11 bases between them. Germline lookup yields CDR1 SGHRS and CDR2 YFSETQ. The CDR3 extends over 15 amino acids. The CDR3 sequence is CASSITGKNTGELFF. The CDR3 DNA is TGCGCCAGCAGCATCACCGGGAAGAACACCGGGGAGCTGTTTTTT.

With regard to this clone: Other DNA variants within this sample encode the same CDR3. J is TRBJ1-2 and V is TRBV27; TRBD1 agrees at 9 bases. Germline V gene sequence: CDR1 MNHEY, CDR2 SMNVEV (reference sequence). With 3 bases clipped from V and 2 bases from J, the junction kept 1 base outside the gene matches. This CDR3 contains 14 residues. The CDR3 DNA reads as TGTGCCAGCAGTTTGGGACAGGGCAACTATGGCTACACCTTC. Its protein product is CASSLGQGNYGYTF.

On this clone: Within the sample, other DNA sequences also encode this same CDR3. J is TRBJ1-1 and V is TRBV5-4; no clear D. This CDR3 is built from 12 residues. V lost 3 bases to trimming and J lost 0 bases, with 3 bases between them. Germline lookup yields CDR1 SGHNT and CDR2 YYREEE (reference sequence). DNA for the CDR3: TGTGCCAGCAGCTCAGTGAACACTGAAGCTTTCTTT. Translation gives CASSSVNTEAFF.